This is a list of T cell receptor beta chains from one sample in a study of B cell selection in AIRE deficiency. Some clones are missing from TCRdb's copy, which holds only in-frame ones; the method was immunoSEQ multiplex PCR. Of about 22,000 clones listed, 80% to 95% are singletons. Sequencing was carried out using CD4+CD25+ Tregs sorted from PBMCs. Receptors were obtained from a human donor in good health. Each CDR3 is given with its conserved first and last residue. D genes are given only for firm matches.

>13|TRBD1|TRBV6-1|TRBJ2-7
TGTGCCAGCACCCGAGACAGGGTCGGGGAGCAGTACTTC
CASTRDRVGEQYF
>14|.|TRBV11-1|TRBJ2-7
TGTGCCAGCAGCTTAGAGGCGAGGGCCTACGAGCAGTACTTC
CASSLEARAYEQYF
>13|.|TRBV30|TRBJ1-5
TGTGCCTGGAGTCCAGGGTATAATCAGCCCCAGCATTTT
CAWSPGYNQPQHF
>13|.|TRBV2|TRBJ2-1
TGTGCCAGCCAACTGGACAGAGACAATGAGCAGTTCTTC
CASQLDRDNEQFF
>16|TRBD2|TRBV27|TRBJ2-3
TGTGCCAGCAGTTTAAGACTAGCGGGGCCTAGGGGTACGCAGTATTTT
CASSLRLAGPRGTQYF
>12|.|TRBV1|TRBJ1-1
TGCACAGGGACAGGTGCTAACACTGAAGCTTTCTTT
CTGTGANTEAFF
>13|TRBD1|TRBV5-4|TRBJ1-2
TGTGCCAGCAGACCCGGACAGGAGGGTGGCTACACCTTC
CASRPGQEGGYTF
>14|.|TRBV11-1|TRBJ1-3
TGTGCCAGCAGCCAAGGCCCTAGGGGAAACACCATATATTTT
CASSQGPRGNTIYF
>15|TRBD1|TRBV7-2|TRBJ1-5
TGTGCCAGCAGCTCATCAGGGGGCGTAGGACAGCCCCAGCATTTT
CASSSSGGVGQPQHF
>15|.|TRBV14|TRBJ1-2
TGTGCCAGCAGCCAAGATCCGGCAGCCTCCTATGGCTACACCTTC
CASSQDPAASYGYTF